This paragraph reports one TCR beta chain. Its antigen is unidentified. The treatment was: 15 to 20 received Ad26.COV2.S at low or high dose, single or two shots; 5 received placebo; per-sample allocation not given. Specimen acquisition occurred on day 63 following the initial vaccine or placebo injection. Clones were read by immunoSEQ multiplex PCR, and TCRdb kept only the in-frame ones, dropping some. The repertoire holds some 290,000 clones, with around four fifths as singletons. The data are from a study of Ad26.COV2.S vaccination and SARS-CoV-2 variants. Study summary: Once, or twice with 56 days between doses, Ad26.COV2.S was given intramuscularly. General observations from the study: Similar non-spike TCR breadth was observed in recipients of vaccine and of placebo.

This CDR3 has 13 residues. V was clipped by 3 bases and J by 5 bases, with 10 bases between them. Germline V gives CDR1 MNHNS, CDR2 SASEGT. V is TRBV6-1 and J is TRBJ1-1, with D possibly matching TRBD1 (6 bases). This sample comprised peripheral blood, obtained in a trial of Ad26.COV2.S vaccine versus placebo. This TCR was recovered from a person between 18 and 59 years old who received the Ad26.COV2.S COVID-19 vaccine or a placebo. CDR3 region: CASSEGGRTEAFF. CDR3 DNA sequence: TGTGCCAGCAGTGAGGGGGGGCGGACTGAAGCTTTCTTT.